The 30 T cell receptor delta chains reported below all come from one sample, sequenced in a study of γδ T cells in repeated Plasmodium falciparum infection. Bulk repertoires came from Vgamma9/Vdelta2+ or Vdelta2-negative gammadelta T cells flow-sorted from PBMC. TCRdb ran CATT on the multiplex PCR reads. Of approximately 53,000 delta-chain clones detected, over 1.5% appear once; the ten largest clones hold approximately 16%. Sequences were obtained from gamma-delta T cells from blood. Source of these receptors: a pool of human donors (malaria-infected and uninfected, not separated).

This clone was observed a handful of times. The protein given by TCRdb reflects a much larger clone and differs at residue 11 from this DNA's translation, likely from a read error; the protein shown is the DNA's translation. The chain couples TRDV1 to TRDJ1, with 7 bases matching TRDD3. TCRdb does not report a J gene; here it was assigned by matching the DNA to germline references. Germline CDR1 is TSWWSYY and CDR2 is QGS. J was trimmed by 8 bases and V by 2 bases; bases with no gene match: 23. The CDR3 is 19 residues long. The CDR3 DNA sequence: TGTGCTCTTGGGGAAGCGTCGAGTCCCAACTGCTGGGGGGGCTACAAACTCATCTTT. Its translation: CALGEASSPNCWGGYKLIF.

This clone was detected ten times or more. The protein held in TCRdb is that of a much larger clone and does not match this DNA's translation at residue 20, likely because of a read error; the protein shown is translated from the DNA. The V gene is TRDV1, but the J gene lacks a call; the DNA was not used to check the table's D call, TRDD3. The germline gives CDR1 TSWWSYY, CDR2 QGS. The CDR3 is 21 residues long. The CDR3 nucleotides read TGTGCTCTTGGGGAACAATCCGGGTACTGGGGGATCTCCTCTGACACCGATAAACTCACCTTT. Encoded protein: CALGEQSGYWGISSDTDKLTF.

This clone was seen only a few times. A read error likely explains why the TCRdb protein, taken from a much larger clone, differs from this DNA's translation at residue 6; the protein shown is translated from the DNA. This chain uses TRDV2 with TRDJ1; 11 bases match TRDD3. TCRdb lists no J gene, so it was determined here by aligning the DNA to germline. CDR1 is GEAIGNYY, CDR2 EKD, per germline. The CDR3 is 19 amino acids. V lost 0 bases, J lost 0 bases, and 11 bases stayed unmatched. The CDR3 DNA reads TGTGCCTGTGACACCGAGATGGGGGATACGGATTCGTACACCGATAAACTCATCTTT. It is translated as CACDTEMGDTDSYTDKLIF.

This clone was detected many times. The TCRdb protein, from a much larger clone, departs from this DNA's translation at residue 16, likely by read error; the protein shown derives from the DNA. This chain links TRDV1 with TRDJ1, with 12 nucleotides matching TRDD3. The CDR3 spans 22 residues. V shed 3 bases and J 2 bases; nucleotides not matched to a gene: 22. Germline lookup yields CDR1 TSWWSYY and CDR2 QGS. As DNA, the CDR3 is TGTGCTCTTGGGGATGGCCTTCCCCTACTGGGGGATACAAAAAGGTGGACCGATAAACTCATCTTT. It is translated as CALGDGLPLLGDTKRWTDKLIF.

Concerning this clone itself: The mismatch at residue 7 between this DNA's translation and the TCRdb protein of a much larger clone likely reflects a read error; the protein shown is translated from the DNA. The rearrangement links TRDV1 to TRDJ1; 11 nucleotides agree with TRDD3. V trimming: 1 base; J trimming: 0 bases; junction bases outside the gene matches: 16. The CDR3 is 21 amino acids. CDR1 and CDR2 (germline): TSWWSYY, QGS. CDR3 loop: CALGEPAPHWGIMRNTDKLIF. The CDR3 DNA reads TGTGCTCTTGGGGAACCTGCGCCCCACTGGGGGATAATGCGCAACACCGATAAACTCATCTTT.

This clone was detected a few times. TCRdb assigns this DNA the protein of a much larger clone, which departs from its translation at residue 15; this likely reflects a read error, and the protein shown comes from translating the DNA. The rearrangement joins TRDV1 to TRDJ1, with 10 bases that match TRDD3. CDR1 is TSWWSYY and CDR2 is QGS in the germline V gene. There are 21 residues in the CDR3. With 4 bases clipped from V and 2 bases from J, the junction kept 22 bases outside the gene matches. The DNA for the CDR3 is TGTGCTCTTGGGGCCCATTCCTACGTTGGTGGGGGATACTCAGGAACCGATAAACTCATCTTT. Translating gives CALGAHSYVGGGYSGTDKLIF.

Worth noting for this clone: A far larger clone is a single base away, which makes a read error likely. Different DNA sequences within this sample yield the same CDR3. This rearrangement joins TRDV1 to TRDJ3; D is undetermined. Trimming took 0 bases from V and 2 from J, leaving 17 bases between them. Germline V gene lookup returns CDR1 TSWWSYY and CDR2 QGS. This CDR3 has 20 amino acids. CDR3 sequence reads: CALGELGCPLQTWDTRQMFF. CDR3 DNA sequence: TGTGCTCTTGGGGAACTAGGTTGCCCTCTCCAAACCTGGGACACCCGACAGATGTTTTTC.

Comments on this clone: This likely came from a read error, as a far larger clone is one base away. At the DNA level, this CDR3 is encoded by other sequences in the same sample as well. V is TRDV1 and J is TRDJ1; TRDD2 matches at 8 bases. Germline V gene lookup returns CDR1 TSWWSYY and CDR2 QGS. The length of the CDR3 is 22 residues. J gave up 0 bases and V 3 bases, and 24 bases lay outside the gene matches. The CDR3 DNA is TGTGCTCTTGGGGAGCCTTCTTCCTACAGTGACTGGGTCCGACTGTACACCGATAAACTCATCTTT. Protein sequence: CALGEPSSYSDWVRLYTDKLIF.

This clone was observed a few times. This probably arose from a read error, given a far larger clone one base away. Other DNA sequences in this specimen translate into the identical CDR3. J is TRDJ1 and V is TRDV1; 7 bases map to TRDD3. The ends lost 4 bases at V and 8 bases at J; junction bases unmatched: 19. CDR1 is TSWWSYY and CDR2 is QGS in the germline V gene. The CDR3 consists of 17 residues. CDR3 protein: CALGALFSFGGHDKLIF. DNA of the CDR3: TGTGCTCTTGGGGCCCTCTTCTCTTTTGGGGGACACGACAAACTCATCTTT.

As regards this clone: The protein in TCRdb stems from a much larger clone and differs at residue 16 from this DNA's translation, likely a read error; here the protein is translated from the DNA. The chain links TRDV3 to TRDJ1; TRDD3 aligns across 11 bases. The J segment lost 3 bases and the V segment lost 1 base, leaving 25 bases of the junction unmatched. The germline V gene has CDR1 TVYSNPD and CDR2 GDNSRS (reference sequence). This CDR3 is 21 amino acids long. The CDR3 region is CAFKGGVPFHWGIKGADKLIF. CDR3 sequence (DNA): TGTGCCTTTAAAGGTGGGGTTCCTTTCCACTGGGGGATAAAGGGAGCCGATAAACTCATCTTT.

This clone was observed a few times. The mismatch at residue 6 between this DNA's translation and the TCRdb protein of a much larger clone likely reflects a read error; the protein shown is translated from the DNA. The CDR3 region is CALGEQVSSIPPWGYAGTDKLIF. DNA for the CDR3: TGTGCTCTTGGGGAACAAGTTTCCTCAATCCCGCCCTGGGGATACGCGGGCACCGATAAACTCATCTTT. The chain recombines TRDV1 with TRDJ1, with 9 bases lining up with TRDD3. Because TCRdb records no J gene, it was assigned here through a match of the DNA to germline. CDR1 and CDR2 (germline): TSWWSYY, QGS. The length of the CDR3 is 23 residues. V lost 1 base to trimming and J lost 1 base; unmatched junction nucleotides: 25.

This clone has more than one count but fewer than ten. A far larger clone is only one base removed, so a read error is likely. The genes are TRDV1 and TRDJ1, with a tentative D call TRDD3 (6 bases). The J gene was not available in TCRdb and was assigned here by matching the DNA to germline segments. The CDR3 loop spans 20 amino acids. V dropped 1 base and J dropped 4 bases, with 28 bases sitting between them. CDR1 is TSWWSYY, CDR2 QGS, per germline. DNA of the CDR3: TGTGCTCTTGGGGAACCTAACCCATTACGTGGGGGGGACCCGCTCGATAAACTCATCTTT. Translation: CALGEPNPLRGGDPLDKLIF.

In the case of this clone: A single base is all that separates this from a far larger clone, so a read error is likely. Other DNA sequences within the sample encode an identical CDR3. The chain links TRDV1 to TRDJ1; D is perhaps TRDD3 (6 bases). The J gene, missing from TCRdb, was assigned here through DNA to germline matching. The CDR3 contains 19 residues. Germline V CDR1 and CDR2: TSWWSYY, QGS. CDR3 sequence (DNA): TGTGCTCTCGGGGGACCACAAGGGGTGCCCCGTCTTGGAACCGATAAACTCATCTTT. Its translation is CALGGPQGVPRLGTDKLIF.

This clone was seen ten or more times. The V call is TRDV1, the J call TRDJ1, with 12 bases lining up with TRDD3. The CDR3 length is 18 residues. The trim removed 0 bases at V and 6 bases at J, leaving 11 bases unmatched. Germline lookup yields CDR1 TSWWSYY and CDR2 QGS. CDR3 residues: CALGELPVLGDTQNKLIF. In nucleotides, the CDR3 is TGTGCTCTTGGGGAACTTCCGGTACTGGGGGATACTCAGAATAAACTCATCTTT.

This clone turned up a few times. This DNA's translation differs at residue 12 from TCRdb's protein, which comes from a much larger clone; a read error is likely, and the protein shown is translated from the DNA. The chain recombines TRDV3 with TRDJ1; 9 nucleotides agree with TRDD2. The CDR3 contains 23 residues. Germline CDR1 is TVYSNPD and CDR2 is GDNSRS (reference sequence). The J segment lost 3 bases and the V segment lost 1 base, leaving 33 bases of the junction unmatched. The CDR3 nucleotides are TGTGCCTTTATCCCCCCGCCTTCCTACGAGCCTGAGGGATACCTTTACCTACCCGATAAACTCATCTTT. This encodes CAFIPPPSYEPEGYLYLPDKLIF. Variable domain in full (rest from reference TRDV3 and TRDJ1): CDKVTQSSPDQTVASGSEVVLLCTYDTVYSNPDLFWYRIRPDYSFQFVFYGDNSRSEGADFTQGRFSVKHILTQKAFHLVISPVRTEDSATYYCAFIPPPSYEPEGYLYLPDKLIFGKGTRVTVEP.

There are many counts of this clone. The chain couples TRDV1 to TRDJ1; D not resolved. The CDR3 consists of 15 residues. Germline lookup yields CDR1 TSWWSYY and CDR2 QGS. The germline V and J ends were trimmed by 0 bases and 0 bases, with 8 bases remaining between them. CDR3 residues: CALGELFPYTDKLIF. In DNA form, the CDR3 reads TGTGCTCTTGGGGAACTCTTTCCGTACACCGATAAACTCATCTTT.

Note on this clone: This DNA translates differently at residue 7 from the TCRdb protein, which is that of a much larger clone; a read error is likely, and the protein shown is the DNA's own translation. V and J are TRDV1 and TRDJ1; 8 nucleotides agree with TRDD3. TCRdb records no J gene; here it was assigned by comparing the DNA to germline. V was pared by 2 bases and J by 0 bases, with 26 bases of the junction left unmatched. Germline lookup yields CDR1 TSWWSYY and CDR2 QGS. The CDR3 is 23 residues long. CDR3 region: CALGEKPTFGPLLGAKYTDKLIF. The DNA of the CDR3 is TGTGCTCTTGGGGAAAAACCCACGTTCGGTCCCCTACTGGGGGCCAAATACACCGATAAACTCATCTTT.

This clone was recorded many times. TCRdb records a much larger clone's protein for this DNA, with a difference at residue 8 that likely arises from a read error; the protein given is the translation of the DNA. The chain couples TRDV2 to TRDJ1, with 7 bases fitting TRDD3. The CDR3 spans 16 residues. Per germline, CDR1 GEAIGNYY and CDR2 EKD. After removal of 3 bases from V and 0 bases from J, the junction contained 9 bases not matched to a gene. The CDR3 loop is CACDDLGGFYTDKLIF. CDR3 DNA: TGTGCCTGTGACGATCTGGGGGGGTTCTACACCGATAAACTCATCTTT.

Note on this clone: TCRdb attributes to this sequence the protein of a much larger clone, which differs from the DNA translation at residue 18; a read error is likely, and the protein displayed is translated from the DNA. DNA for the CDR3: TGTGCTCTTGGGGAAGCCGGTTCGGTTTTTCGACTTCCTGGTATAACACAACCCTTCTTT. Encoded protein: CALGEAGSVFRLPGITQPFF. The chain uses TRDV1 and TRDJ2; TRDD2 might be the D (6 bases). Germline V gives CDR1 TSWWSYY, CDR2 QGS. This CDR3 is built from 20 residues.

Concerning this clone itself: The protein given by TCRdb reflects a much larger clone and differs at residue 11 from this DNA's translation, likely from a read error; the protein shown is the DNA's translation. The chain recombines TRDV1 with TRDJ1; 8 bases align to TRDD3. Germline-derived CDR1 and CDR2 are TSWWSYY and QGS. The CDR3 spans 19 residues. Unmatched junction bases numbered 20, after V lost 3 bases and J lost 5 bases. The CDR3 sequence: CALGELSPTTEGYEDKLIF. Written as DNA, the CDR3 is TGTGCTCTTGGGGAGCTTTCCCCCACTACTGAGGGATACGAGGATAAACTCATCTTT.

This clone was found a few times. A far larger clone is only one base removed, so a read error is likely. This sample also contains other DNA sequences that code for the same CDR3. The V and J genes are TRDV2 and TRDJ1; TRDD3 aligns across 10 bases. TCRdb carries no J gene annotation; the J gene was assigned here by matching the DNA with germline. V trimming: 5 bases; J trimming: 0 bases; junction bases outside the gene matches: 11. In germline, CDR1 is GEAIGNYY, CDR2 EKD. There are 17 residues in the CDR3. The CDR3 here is CACASLTGGSYTDKLIF. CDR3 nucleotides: TGTGCCTGTGCTTCCCTTACTGGGGGATCCTACACCGATAAACTCATCTTT.

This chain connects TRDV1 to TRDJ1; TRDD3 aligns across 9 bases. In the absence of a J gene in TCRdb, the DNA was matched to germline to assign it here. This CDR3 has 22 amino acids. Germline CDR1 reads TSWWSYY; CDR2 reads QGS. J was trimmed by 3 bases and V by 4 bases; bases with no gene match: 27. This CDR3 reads CALGGEPIPKVGGYPLSDKLIF. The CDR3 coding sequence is TGTGCTCTTGGGGGGGAGCCAATTCCGAAAGTCGGGGGATACCCTCTCTCCGATAAACTCATCTTT.

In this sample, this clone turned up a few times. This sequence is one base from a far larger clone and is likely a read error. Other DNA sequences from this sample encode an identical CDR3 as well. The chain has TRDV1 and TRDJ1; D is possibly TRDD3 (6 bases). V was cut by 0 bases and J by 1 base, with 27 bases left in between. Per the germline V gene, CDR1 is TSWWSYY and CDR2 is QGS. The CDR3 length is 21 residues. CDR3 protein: CALGELGHYFGYLRPTDKLIF. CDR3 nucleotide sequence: TGTGCTCTTGGGGAACTAGGGCACTACTTCGGATACCTGAGACCCACCGATAAACTCATCTTT.

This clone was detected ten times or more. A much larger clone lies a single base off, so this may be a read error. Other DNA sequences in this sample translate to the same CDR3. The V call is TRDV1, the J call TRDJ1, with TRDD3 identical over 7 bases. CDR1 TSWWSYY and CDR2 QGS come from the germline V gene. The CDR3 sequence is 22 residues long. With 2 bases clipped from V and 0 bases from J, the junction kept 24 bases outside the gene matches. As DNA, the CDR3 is TGTGCTCTTGGGGAAACAGGCTTCCCACCGACTAGGGGGATTTCGTACACCGATAAACTCATCTTT. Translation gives CALGETGFPPTRGISYTDKLIF.

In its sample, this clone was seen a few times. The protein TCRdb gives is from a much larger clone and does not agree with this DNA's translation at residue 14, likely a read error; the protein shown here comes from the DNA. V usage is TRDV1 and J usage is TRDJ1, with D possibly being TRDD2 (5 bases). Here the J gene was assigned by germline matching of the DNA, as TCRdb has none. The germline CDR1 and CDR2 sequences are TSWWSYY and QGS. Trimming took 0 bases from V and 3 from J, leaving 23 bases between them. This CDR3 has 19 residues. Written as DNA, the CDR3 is TGTGCTCTTGGGGAACTTGAGAGAAACCTACCTCGTAACGCCGATAAACTCATCTTT. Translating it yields CALGELERNLPRNADKLIF.

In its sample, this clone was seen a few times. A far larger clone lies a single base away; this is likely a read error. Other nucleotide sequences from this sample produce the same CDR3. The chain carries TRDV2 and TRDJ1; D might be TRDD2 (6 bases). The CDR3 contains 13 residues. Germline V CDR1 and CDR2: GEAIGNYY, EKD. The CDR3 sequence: CACPSHHTDKLIF. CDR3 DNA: TGTGCCTGCCCTTCCCATCACACCGATAAACTCATCTTC.

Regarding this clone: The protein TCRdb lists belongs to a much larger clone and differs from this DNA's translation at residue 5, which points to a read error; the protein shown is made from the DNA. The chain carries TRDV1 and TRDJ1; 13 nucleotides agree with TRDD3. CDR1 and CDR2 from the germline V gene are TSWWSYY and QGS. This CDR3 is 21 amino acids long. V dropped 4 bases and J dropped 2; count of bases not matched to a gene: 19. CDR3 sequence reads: CALGGVRGKLGDTPGTDKLIF. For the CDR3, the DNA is TGTGCTCTTGGGGGGGTTAGGGGTAAACTGGGGGATACGCCGGGGACCGATAAACTCATCTTT.

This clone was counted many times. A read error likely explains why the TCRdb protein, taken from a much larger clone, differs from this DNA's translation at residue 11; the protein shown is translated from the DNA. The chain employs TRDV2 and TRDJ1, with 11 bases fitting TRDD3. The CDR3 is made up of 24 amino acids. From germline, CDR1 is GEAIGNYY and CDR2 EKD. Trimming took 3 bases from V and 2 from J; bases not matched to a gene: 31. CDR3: CACDRTFLRRAWGIQGIRTDKLIF. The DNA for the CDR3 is TGTGCCTGTGACCGAACCTTCCTACGACGAGCCTGGGGGATACAAGGAATTAGGACCGATAAACTCATCTTT.

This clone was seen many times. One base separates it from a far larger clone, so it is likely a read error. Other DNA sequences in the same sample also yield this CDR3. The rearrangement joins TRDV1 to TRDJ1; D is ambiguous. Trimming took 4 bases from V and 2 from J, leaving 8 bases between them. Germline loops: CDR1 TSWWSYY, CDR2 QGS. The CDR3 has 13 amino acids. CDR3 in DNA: TGTGCTCTTGGGGCCCTAACTACCGATAAACTCATCTTT. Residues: CALGALTTDKLIF.

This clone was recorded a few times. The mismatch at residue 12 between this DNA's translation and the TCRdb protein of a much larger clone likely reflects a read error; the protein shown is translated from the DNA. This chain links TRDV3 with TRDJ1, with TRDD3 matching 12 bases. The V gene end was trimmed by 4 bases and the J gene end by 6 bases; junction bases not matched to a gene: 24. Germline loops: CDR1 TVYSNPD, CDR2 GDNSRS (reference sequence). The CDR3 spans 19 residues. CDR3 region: CAYVPSSYWGIQRDNKLIF. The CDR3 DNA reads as TGTGCCTATGTCCCGAGTTCTTACTGGGGGATACAAAGGGATAATAAACTCATCTTT. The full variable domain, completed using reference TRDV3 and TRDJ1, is CDKVTQSSPDQTVASGSEVVLLCTYDTVYSNPDLFWYRIRPDYSFQFVFYGDNSRSEGADFTQGRFSVKHILTQKAFHLVISPVRTEDSATYYCAYVPSSYWGIQRDNKLIFGKGTRVTVEP.